These T cell receptor beta chains were read from a single sample in a study of neurological immune-mediated disorders. Each CDR3 protein gets one entry after TCRdb re-called the 5' RACE reads with MiXCR. The data hold just over 30,000 distinct CDR3 sequences, with around 4% observed a single time. Sequenced material: CD4+ T cells from blood. The receptors derive from a woman aged 40-49 years in good health. Both conserved end residues are part of each CDR3. D genes are given only for firm matches. Size is stated as once, few, many, or a class for an expanded clone.

clone size | J gene | V gene | D gene | CDR3 protein | CDR3 DNA
many | TRBJ1-1 | TRBV12-3/TRBV12-4 | NA | CASSFNRPNTEAFF | TGTGCCAGCAGTTTTAACAGACCGAACACTGAAGCTTTCTTT
many | TRBJ1-1 | TRBV5-1 | TRBD1 | CASSLWGQGAEAFF | TGCGCCAGCAGCTTGTGGGGACAGGGCGCTGAAGCTTTCTTT
many | TRBJ1-3 | TRBV14 | NA | CASATSNGNTIYF | TGTGCCAGCGCCACCTCGAATGGAAACACCATATATTTT
many | TRBJ2-5 | TRBV18 | NA | CASSPVKETQYF | TGTGCCAGCTCACCAGTCAAAGAGACCCAGTACTTC
many | TRBJ1-2 | TRBV5-1 | TRBD1 | CASSAGGQGARGYTF | TGCGCCAGCAGCGCAGGGGGACAGGGGGCGCGTGGCTACACCTTC
many | TRBJ1-1 | TRBV5-1 | NA | CASSLDPNRDTEAFF | TGCGCCAGCAGCTTGGACCCCAACCGGGACACTGAAGCTTTCTTT
many | TRBJ1-6 | TRBV12-3/TRBV12-4 | NA | CASSFSKNSPLHF | TGTGCCAGCAGTTTTAGTAAAAATTCACCCCTCCACTTT
few | TRBJ2-5 | TRBV7-9 | NA | CASSLVGTRQETQYF | TGTGCCAGCAGCTTAGTTGGGACGCGCCAAGAGACCCAGTACTTC
many | TRBJ2-1 | TRBV12-3/TRBV12-4 | TRBD2 | CASTLSGGEQFF | TGTGCCAGCACCTTAAGCGGGGGGGAGCAGTTCTTC
many | TRBJ2-1 | TRBV12-3/TRBV12-4 | TRBD2 | CASSPRGLAGTSYNEQFF | TGTGCCAGCAGCCCCAGGGGACTAGCGGGAACCTCCTACAATGAGCAGTTCTTC
many | TRBJ1-3 | TRBV5-1 | TRBD1 | CASSPTGQGTGNTIYF | TGCGCCAGCAGCCCCACGGGACAGGGGACTGGAAACACCATATATTTT
many | TRBJ1-1 | TRBV12-3/TRBV12-4 | NA | CASSLALAGEAFF | TGTGCCAGCAGTTTAGCTTTAGCCGGGGAAGCTTTCTTT
many | TRBJ1-3 | TRBV5-1 | TRBD1 | CASSLQNPTGTGNTIYF | TGCGCCAGCAGCTTGCAGAATCCGACAGGGACTGGAAACACCATATATTTT
many | TRBJ1-6 | TRBV7-2 | NA | CASSQQGGSPLHF | TGTGCCAGCAGTCAACAGGGCGGGTCACCCCTCCACTTT
many | TRBJ1-1 | TRBV20-1 | NA | CSAGVDPNTEAFF | TGCAGTGCTGGTGTTGACCCCAACACTGAAGCTTTCTTT
many | TRBJ2-7 | TRBV18 | NA | CASSPLTGQGGRPYEQYF | TGTGCCAGCTCACCGCTAACGGGGCAGGGGGGTAGACCCTACGAGCAGTACTTC
many | TRBJ2-5 | TRBV5-1 | NA | CASSSSFNQETQYF | TGCGCCAGCAGCTCGTCATTTAACCAAGAGACCCAGTACTTC